Detailed here is one T cell receptor beta chain. Its specificity is unknown. Some clones are missing from TCRdb's copy, which holds only in-frame ones; the method was immunoSEQ multiplex PCR. Here the sample spans 130,000 or so clones, 94% being singletons. This sample was taken from a study of T cell responses to AZD1222 COVID-19 vaccine. The study's findings and limits: Only 5 or 6 people who got AZD1222 tested seropositive at baseline. Dominant at 160-218 and 743-854, vaccine-associated CD4 TCRs also spanned spike.

V gave up 1 base and J gave up 8 bases; unmatched junction bases: 8. In germline, CDR1 is MNHEY, CDR2 SVGAGI. The CDR3 covers 15 residues. The TCR originated in an adult in good health. The sequenced sample was peripheral blood, obtained on day 0 of AZD1222 vaccination. This chain links TRBV6-5 with TRBJ2-1, with 7 bases that match TRBD2. This CDR3 is CASSYYGGRNYEQFF. DNA for the CDR3: TGTGCCAGCAGTTACTATGGCGGGAGAAACTATGAGCAGTTCTTC.